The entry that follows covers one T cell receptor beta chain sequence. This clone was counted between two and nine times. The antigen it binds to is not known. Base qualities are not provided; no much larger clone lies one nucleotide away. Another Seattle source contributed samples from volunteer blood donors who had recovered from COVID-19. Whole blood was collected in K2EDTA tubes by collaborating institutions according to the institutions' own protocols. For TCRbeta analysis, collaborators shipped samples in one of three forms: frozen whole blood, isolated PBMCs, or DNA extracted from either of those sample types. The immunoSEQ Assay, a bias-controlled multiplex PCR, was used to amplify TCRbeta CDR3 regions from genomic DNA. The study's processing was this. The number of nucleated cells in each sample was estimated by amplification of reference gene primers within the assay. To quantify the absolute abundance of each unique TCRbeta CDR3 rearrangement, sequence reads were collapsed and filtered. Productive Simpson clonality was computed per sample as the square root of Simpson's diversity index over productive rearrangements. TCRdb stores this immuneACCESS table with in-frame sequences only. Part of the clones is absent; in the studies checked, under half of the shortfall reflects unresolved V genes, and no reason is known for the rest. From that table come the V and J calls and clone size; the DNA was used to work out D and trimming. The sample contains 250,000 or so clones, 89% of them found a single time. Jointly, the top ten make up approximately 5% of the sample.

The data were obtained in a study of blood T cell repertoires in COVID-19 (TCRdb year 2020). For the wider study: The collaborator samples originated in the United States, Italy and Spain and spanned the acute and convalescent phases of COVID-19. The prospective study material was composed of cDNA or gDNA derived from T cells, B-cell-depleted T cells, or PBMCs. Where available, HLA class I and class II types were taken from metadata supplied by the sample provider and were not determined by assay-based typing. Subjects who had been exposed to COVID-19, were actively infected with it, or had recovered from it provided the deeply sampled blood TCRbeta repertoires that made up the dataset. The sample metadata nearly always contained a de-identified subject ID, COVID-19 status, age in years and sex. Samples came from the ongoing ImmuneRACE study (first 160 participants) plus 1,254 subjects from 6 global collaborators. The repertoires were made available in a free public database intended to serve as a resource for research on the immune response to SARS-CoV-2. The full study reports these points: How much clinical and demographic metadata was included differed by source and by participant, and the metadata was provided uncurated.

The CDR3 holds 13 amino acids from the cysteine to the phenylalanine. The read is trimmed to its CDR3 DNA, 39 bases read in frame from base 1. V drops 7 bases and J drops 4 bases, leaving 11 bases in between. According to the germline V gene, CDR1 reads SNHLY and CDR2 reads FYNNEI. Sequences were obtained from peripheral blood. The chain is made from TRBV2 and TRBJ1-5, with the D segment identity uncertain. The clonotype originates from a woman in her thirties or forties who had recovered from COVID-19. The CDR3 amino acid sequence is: CASTVSQNQPQHF. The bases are TGTGCCAGCACGGTATCCCAAAATCAGCCCCAGCATTTT.